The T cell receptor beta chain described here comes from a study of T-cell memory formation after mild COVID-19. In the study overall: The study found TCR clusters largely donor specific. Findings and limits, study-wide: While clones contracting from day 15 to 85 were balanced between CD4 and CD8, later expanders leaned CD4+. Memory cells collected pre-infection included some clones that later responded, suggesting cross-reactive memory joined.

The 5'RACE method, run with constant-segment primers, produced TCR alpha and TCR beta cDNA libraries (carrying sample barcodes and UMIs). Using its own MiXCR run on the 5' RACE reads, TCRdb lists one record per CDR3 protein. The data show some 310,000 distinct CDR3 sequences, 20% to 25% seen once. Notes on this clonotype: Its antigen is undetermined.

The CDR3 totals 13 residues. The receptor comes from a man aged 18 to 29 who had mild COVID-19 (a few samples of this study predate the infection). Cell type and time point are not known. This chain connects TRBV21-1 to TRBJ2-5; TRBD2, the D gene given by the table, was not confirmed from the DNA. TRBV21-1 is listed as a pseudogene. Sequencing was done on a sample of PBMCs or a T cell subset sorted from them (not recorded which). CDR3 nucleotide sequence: TGTGCCAGCAGCAACGGAGGGGAAGAGACCCAGTACTTC. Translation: CASSNGGEETQYF.